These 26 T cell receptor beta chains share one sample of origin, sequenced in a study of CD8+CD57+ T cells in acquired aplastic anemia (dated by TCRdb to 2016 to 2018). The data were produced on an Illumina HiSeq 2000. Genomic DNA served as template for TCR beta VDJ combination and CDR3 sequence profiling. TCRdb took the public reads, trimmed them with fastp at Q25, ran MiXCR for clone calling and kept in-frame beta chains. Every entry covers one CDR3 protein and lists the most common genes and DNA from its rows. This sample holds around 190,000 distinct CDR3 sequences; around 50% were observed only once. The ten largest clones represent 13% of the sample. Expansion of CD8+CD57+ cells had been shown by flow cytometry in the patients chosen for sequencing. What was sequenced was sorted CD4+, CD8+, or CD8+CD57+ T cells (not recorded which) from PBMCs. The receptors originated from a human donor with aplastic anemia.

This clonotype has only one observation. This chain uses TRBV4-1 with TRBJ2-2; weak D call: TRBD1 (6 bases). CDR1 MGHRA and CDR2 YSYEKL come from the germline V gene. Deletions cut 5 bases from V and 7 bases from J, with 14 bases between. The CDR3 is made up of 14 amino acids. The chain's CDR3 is CASSGRTVSGELFF. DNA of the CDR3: TGCGCCAGCAGCGGACGGACAGTTAGCGGGGAGCTGTTTTTT.

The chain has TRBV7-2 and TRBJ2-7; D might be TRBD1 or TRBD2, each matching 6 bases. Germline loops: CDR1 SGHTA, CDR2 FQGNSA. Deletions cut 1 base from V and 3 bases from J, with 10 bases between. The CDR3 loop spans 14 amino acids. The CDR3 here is CASSLVGGGYEQYF. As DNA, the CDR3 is TGTGCCAGCAGCTTAGTGGGGGGCGGCTACGAGCAGTACTTC.

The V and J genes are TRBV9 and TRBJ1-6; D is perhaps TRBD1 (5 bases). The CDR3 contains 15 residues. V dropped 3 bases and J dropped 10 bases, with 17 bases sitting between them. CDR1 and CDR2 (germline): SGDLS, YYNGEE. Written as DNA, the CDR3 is TGTGCCAGCAGCGCCATGTCTCCGAGGGGATCACCCCTCCACTTT. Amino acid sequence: CASSAMSPRGSPLHF.

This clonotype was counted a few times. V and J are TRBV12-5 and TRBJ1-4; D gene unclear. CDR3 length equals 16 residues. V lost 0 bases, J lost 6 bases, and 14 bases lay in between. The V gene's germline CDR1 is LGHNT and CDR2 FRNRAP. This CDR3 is CASGLVLGTNHEKLFF. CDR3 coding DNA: TGTGCTAGTGGTTTGGTACTTGGAACAAATCATGAAAAACTGTTTTTT. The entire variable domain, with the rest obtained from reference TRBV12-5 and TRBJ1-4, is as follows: DARVTQTPRHKVTEMGQEVTMRCQPILGHNTVFWYRQTMMQGLELLAYFRNRAPLDDSGMPKDRFSAEMPDATLATLKIQPSEPRDSAVYFCASGLVLGTNHEKLFFGSGTQLSVL.

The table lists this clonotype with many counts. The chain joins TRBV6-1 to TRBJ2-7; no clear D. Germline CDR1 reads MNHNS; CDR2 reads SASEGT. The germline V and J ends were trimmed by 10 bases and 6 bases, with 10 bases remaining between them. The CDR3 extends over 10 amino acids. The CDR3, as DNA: TGTGCCATCAAAGGTGGCGAGCAGTACTTC. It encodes CAIKGGEQYF.

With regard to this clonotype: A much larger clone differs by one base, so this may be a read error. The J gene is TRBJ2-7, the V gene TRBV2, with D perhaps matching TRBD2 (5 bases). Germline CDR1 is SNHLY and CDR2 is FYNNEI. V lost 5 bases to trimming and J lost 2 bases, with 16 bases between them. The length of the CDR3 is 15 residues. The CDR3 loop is CASSRHLEGAYEQYF. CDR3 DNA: TGTGCCAGCAGTCGTCACCTAGAGGGAGCCTACGAGCAGTACTTC.

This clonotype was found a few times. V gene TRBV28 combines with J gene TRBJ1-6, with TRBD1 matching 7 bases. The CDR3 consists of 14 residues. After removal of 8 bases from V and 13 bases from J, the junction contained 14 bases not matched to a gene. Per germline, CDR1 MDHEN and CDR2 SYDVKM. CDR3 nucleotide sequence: TGTGCCAGCCAAGTTTTAGGGACAGCCTTTCCCCTCCACTTT. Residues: CASQVLGTAFPLHF.

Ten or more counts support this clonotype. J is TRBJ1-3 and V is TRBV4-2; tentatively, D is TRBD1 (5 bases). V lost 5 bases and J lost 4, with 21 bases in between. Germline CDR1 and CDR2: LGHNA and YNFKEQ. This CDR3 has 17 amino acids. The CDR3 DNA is TGTGCCAGCAGCGAACCGGGACGCCTGCGCTCGGGAAACACCATATATTTT. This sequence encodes CASSEPGRLRSGNTIYF.

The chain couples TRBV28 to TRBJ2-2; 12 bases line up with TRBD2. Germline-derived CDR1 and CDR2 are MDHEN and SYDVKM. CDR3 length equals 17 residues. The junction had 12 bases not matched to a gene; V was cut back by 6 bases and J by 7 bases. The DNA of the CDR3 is TGTGCCAGCAGACCTTCGGGACTAGCGGGTTCTTACGGGGAGCTGTTTTTT. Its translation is CASRPSGLAGSYGELFF. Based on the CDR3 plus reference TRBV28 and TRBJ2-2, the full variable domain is DVKVTQSSRYLVKRTGEKVFLECVQDMDHENMFWYRQDPGLGLRLIYFSYDVKMKEKGDIPEGYSVSREKKERFSLILESASTNQTSMYLCASRPSGLAGSYGELFFGEGSRLTVL.

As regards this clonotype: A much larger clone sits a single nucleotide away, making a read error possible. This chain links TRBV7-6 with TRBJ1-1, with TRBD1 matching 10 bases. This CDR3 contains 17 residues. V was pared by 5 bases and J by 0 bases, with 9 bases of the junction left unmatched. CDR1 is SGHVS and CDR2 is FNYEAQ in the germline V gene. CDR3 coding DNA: TGTGCCAGCAGCCTAGGGACAGGGGTAAGGGTGAACACTGAAGCTTTCTTT. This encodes CASSLGTGVRVNTEAFF.

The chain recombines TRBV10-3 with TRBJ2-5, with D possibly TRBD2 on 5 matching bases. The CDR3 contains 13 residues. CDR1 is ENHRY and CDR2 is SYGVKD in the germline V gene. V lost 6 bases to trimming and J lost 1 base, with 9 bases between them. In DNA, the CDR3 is TGTGCCATCAGGAGCGGCACCCAAGAGACCCAGTACTTC. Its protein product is CAIRSGTQETQYF.

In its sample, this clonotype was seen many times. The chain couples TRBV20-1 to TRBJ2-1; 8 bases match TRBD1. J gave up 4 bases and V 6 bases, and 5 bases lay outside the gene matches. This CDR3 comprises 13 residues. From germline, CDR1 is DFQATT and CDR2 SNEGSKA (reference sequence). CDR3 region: CSAGQGLYNEQFF. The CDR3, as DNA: TGCAGTGCCGGACAGGGATTATACAATGAGCAGTTCTTC.

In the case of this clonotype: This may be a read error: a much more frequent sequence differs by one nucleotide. DNA for the CDR3: TGTGCCAGCGGTGAAGATCGCGTTCTTGCCAAAAACATTCAGTACTTC. It encodes CASGEDRVLAKNIQYF. The J gene is TRBJ2-4, the V gene TRBV2; D gene uncertain. Germline V CDR1 and CDR2: SNHLY, FYNNEI. The CDR3 length is 16 residues.

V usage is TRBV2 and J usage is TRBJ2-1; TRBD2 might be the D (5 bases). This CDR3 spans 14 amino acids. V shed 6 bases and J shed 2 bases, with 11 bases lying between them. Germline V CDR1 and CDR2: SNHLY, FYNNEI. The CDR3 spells CASSPSLAYNEQFF. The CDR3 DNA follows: TGTGCCAGCAGCCCTTCACTAGCCTACAATGAGCAGTTCTTC.

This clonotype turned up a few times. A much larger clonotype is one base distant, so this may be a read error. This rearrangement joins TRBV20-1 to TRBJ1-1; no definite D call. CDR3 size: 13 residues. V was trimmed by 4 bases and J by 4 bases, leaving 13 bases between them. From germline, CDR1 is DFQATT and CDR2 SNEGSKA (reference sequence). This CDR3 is CSAIRSMSTEAFF. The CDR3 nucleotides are TGCAGTGCTATTAGGAGCATGAGCACTGAAGCTTTCTTT.

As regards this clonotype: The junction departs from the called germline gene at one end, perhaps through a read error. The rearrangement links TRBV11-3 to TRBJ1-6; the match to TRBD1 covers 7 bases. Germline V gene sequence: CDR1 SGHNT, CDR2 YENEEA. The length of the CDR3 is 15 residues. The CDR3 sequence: CASRLATGPGQTLHF. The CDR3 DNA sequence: TGTGCCAGCAGGTTAGCAACAGGCCCGGGACAGACCCTCCACTTT. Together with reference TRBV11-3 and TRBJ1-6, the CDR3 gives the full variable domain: EAGVVQSPRYKIIEKKQPVAFWCNPISGHNTLYWYLQNLGQGPELLIRYENEEAVDDSQLPKDRFSAERLKGVDSTLKIQPAELGDSAVYLCASRLATGPGQTLHFGNGTRLTVT.

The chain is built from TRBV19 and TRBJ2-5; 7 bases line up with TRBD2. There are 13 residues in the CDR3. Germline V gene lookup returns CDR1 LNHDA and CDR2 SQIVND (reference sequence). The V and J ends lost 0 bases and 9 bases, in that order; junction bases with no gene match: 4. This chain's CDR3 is CASSIEAGAAQYF. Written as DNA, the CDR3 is TGTGCCAGTAGTATAGAGGCGGGAGCGGCCCAGTACTTC.

The CDR3 loop reads CASSYWDKDTEAFF. The CDR3 DNA sequence: TGTGCCAGCAGTTACTGGGACAAGGACACTGAAGCTTTCTTT. The gene calls are TRBV6-5 and TRBJ1-1; tentatively, D is TRBD1 (6 bases). This CDR3 is built from 14 residues. Germline V CDR1 and CDR2: MNHEY, SVGAGI. V lost 1 base and J lost 3, with 9 bases in between.

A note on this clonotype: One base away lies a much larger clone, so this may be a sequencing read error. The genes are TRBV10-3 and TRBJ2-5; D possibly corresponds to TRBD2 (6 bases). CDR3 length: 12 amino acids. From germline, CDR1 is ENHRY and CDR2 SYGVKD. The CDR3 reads CASRLGQETQHF. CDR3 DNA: TGTGCCAGCAGACTAGGACAAGAGACCCAGCACTTC.

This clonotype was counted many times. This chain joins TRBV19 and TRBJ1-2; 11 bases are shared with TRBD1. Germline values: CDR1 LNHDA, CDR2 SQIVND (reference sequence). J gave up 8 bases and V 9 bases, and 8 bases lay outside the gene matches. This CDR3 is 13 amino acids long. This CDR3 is CASRDRGKWGYTF. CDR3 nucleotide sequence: TGTGCCAGCCGGGACAGGGGGAAGTGGGGCTACACCTTC.

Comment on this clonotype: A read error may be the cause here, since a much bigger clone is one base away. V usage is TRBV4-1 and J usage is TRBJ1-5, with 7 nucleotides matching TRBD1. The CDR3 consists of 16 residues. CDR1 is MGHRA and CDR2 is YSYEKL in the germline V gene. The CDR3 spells CVSSQENRGGNQPQHF. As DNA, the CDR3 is TGCGTCAGCAGCCAAGAGAACAGGGGAGGCAATCAGCCCCAGCATTTT.

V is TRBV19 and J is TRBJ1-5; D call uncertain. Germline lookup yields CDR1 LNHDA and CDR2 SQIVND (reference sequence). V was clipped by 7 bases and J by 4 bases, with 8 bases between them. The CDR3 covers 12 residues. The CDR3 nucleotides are TGTGCCAGTAACCTGAATAATCAGCCCCAGCATTTT. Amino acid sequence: CASNLNNQPQHF. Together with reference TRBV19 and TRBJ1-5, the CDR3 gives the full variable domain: DGGITQSPKYLFRKEGQNVTLSCEQNLNHDAMYWYRQDPGQGLRLIYYSQIVNDFQKGDIAEGYSVSREKKESFPLTVTSAQKNPTAFYLCASNLNNQPQHFGDGTRLSIL.

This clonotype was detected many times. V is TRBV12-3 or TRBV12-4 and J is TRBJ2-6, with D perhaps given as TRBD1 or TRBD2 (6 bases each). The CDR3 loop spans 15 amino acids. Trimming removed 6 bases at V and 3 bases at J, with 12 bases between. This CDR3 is CASRLRGGGANVLTF. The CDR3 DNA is TGTGCCAGCAGGCTCAGGGGAGGTGGGGCCAACGTCCTGACTTTC.

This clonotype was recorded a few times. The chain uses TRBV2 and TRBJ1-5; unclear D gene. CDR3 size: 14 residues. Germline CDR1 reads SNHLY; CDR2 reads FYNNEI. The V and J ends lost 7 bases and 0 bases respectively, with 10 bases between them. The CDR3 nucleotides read TGTGCCAGCAACGGGAGTCCTAGCAATCAGCCCCAGCATTTT. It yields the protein CASNGSPSNQPQHF.

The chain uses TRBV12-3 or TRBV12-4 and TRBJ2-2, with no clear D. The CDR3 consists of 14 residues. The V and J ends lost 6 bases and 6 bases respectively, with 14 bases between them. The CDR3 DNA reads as TGTGCCAGCAGCCTAATGTCCGTAGCCGGGGAGCTGTTTTTT. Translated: CASSLMSVAGELFF.

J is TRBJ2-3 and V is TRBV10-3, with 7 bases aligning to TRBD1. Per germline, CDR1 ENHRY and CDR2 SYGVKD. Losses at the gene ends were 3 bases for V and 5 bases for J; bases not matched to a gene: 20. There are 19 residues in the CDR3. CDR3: CAISDSRLKTGTGKDTQYF. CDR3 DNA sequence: TGTGCCATCAGTGACTCTCGACTGAAGACAGGGACGGGGAAAGATACGCAGTATTTT.